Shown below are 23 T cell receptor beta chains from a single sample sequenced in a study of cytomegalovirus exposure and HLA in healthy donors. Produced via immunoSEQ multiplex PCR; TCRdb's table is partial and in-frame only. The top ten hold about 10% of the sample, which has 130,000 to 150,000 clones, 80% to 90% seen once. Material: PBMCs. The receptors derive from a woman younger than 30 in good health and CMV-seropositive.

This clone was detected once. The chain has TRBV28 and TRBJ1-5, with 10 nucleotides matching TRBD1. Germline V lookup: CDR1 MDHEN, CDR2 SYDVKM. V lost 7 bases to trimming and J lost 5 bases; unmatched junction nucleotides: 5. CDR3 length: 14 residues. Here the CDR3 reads CASIKGQGYQPQHF. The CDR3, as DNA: TGTGCCAGCATTAAGGGACAGGGGTATCAGCCCCAGCATTTT.

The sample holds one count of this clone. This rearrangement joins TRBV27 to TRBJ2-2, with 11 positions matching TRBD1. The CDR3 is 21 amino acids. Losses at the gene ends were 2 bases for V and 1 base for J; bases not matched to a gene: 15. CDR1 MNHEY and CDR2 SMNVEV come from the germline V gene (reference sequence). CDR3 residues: CASSLHAPGTGGFWNTGELFF. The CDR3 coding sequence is TGTGCCAGCAGTTTACACGCCCCCGGGACAGGGGGGTTTTGGAACACCGGGGAGCTGTTTTTT.

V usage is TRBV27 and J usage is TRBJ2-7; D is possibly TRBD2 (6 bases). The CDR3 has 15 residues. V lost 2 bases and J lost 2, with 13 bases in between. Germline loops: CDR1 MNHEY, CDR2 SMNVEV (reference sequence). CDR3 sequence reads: CASSLTVGGTYEQYF. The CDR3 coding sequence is TGTGCCAGCAGTTTAACGGTCGGGGGAACCTACGAGCAGTACTTC.

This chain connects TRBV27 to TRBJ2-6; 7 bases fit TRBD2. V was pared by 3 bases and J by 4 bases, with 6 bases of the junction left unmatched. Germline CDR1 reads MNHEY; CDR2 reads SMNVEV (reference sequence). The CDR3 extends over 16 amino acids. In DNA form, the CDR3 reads TGTGCCAGCAGTTTCACCCAGGGAGGGGGGGCCAACGTCCTGACTTTC. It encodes CASSFTQGGGANVLTF. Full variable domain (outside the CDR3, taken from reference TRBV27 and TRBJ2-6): EAQVTQNPRYLITVTGKKLTVTCSQNMNHEYMSWYRQDPGLGLRQIYYSMNVEVTDKGDVPEGYKVSRKEKRNFPLILESPSPNQTSLYFCASSFTQGGGANVLTFGAGSRLTVL.

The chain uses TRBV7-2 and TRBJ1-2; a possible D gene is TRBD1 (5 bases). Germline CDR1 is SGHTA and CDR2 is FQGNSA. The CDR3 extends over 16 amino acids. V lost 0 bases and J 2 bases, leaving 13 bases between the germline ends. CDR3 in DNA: TGTGCCAGCAGCTTAGCCGGGCAGGGTCAAAACTATGGCTACACCTTC. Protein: CASSLAGQGQNYGYTF.

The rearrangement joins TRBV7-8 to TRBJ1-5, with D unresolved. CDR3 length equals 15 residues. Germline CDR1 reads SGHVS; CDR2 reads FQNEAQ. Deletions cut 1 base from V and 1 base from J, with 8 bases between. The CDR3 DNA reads TGTGCCAGCAGCTTAGGGGCGGGGAGCAATCAGCCCCAGCATTTT. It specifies CASSLGAGSNQPQHF.

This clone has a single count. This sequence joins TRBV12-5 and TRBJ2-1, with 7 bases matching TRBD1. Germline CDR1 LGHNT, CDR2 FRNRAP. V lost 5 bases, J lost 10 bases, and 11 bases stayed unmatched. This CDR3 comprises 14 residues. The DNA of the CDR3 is TGTGCTAGTGGTCCAACAGGGGCACCCAGGGAGCAGTTCTTC. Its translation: CASGPTGAPREQFF.

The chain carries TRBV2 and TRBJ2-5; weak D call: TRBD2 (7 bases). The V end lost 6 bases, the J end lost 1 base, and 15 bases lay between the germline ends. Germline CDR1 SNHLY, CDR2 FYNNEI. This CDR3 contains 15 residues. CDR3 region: CASRARGGGQETQYF. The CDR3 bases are TGTGCCAGCAGGGCCAGGGGAGGGGGCCAAGAGACCCAGTACTTC.

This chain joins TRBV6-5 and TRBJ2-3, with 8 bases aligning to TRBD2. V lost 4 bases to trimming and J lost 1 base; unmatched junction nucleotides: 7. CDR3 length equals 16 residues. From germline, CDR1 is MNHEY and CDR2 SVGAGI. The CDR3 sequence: CASSFSGDRRTDTQYF. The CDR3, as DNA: TGTGCCAGCAGTTTTAGCGGGGACCGACGCACAGATACGCAGTATTTT.

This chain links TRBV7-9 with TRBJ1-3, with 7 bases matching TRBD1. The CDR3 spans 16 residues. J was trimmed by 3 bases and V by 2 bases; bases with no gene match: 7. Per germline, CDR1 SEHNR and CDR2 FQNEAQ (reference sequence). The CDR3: CASSLSGDRDGNTIYF. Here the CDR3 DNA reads TGTGCCAGCAGCTTAAGCGGCGACAGGGATGGAAACACCATATATTTT. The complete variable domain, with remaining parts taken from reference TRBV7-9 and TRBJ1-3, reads DTGVSQNPRHKITKRGQNVTFRCDPISEHNRLYWYRQTLGQGPEFLTYFQNEAQLEKSRLLSDRFSAERPKGSFSTLEIQRTEQGDSAMYLCASSLSGDRDGNTIYFGEGSWLTVV.

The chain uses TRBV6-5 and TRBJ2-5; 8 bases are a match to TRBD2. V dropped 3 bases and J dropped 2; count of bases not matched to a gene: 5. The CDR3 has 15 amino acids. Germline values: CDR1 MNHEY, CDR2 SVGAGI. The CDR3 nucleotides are TGTGCCAGCAGTTATATGGCGGGGGGACAAGAGACCCAGTACTTC. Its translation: CASSYMAGGQETQYF.

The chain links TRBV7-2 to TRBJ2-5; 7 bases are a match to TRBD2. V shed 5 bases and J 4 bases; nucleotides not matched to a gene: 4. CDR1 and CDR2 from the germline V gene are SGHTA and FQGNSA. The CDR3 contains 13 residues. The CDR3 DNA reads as TGTGCCAGCAGCCCCGGACTAGGAGAGACCCAGTACTTC. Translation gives CASSPGLGETQYF. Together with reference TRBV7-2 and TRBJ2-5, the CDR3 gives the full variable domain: GAGVSQSPSNKVTEKGKDVELRCDPISGHTALYWYRQSLGQGLEFLIYFQGNSAPDKSGLPSDRFSAERTGGSVSTLTIQRTQQEDSAVYLCASSPGLGETQYFGPGTRLLVL.

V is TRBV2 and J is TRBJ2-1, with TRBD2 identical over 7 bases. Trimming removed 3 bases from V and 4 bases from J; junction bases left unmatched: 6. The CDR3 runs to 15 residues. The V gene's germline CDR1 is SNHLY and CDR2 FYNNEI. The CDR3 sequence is CASSDPSGDYNEQFF. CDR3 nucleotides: TGTGCCAGCAGTGACCCGAGCGGGGATTACAATGAGCAGTTCTTC.

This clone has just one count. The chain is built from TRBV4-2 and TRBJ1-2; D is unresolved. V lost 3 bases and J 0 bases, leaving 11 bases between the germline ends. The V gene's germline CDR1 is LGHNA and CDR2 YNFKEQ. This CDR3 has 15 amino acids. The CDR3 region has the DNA TGTGCCAGCAGCCATGAAAATTTAGCTAACTATGGCTACACCTTC. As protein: CASSHENLANYGYTF.

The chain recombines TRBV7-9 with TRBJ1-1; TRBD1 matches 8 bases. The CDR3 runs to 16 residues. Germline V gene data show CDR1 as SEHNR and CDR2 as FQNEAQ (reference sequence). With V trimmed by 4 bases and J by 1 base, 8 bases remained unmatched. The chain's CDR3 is CASSSWPGGGNTEAFF. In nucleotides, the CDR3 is TGTGCCAGCAGCTCCTGGCCAGGGGGCGGGAACACTGAAGCTTTCTTT.

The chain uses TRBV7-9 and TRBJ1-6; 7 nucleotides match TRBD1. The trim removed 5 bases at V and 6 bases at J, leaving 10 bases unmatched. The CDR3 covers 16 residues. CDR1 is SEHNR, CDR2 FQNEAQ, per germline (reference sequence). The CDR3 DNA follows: TGTGCCAGCAGCCCGGACGCCGGGACAGTTAATTCACCCCTCCACTTT. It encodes CASSPDAGTVNSPLHF. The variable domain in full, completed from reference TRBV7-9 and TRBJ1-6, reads DTGVSQNPRHKITKRGQNVTFRCDPISEHNRLYWYRQTLGQGPEFLTYFQNEAQLEKSRLLSDRFSAERPKGSFSTLEIQRTEQGDSAMYLCASSPDAGTVNSPLHFGNGTRLTVT.

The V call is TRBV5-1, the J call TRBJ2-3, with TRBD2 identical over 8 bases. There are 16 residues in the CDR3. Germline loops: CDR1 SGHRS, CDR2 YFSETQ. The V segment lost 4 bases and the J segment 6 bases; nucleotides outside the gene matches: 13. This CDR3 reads CASSPTGSSGRDTQYF. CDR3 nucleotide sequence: TGCGCCAGCAGCCCTACGGGGTCTAGCGGGCGGGATACGCAGTATTTT.

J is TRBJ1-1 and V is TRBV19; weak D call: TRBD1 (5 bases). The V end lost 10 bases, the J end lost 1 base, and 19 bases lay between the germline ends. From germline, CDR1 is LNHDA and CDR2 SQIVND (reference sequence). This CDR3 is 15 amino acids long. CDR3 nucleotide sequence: TGTGCCACCCTCATCTGGCGGGGGGAGAACACTGAAGCTTTCTTT. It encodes CATLIWRGENTEAFF.

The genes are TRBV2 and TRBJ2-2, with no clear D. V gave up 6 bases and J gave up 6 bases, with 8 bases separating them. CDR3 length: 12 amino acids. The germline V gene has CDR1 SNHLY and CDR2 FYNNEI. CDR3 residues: CASSPSAGELFF. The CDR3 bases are TGTGCCAGCAGCCCCTCCGCCGGGGAGCTGTTTTTT.

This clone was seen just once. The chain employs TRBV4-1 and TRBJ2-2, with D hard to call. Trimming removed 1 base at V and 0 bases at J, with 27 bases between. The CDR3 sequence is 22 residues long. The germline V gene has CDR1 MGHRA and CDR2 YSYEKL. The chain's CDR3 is CASSQVDRWAKNGYANTGELFF. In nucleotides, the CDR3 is TGCGCCAGCAGCCAAGTGGATCGTTGGGCTAAGAACGGATACGCGAACACCGGGGAGCTGTTTTTT.

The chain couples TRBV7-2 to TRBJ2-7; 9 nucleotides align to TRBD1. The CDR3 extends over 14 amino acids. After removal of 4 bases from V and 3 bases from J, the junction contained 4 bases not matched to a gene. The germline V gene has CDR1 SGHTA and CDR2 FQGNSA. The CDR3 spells CASSSRGQGYEQYF. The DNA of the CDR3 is TGTGCCAGCAGCTCGAGGGGACAGGGCTACGAGCAGTACTTC.

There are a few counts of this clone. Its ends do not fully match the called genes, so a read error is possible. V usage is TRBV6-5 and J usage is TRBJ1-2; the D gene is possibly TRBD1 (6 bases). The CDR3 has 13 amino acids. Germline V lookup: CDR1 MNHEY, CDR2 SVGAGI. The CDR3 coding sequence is TGTGCCAGCGGCAGACAGGAGCTTTATGGGTACACCTTC. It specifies CASGRQELYGYTF.

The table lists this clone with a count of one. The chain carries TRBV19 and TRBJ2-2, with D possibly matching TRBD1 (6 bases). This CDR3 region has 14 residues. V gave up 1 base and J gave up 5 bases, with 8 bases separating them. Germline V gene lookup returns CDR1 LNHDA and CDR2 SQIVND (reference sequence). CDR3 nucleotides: TGTGCCAGTAGTATAGCAGGGGTTACCGGGGAGCTGTTTTTT. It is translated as CASSIAGVTGELFF.